This TCR beta chain was sequenced in a study of a mutant IDH1 vaccine in newly diagnosed glioma. Note on this clone: The target antigen is unknown.

V was trimmed by 6 bases and J by 0 bases, leaving 9 bases between them. CDR3 length: 14 residues. Looked up from germline, CDR1 is MNHEY and CDR2 is SVGAGI. Using immunoSEQ multiplex PCR, the repertoire was profiled, and TCRdb retains in-frame clones only, with some absent. The repertoire holds around 52,000 clones, with about 82% as singletons. Regarding time point: week 35, safety follow-up. Topical imiquimod was applied with each vaccine dose, which held 300 ug of mutant IDH1 20-mer peptide. The material sequenced was PBMCs, taken from a glioma patient whose treatment included an IDH1 peptide vaccine. The clonotype originates from a man aged 40-55 years with glioma. The chain recombines TRBV6-5 with TRBJ1-3; D perhaps matches TRBD1 (6 bases). CDR3 sequence reads: CASRTGFSGNTIYF. The CDR3 coding sequence is TGTGCCAGCAGGACAGGATTCTCTGGAAACACCATATATTTT.